The sequence of this T cell receptor beta chain was determined in a study of T cell repertoires in cytomegalovirus infection. Study-level information: Well-studied HLA-B-restricted CMV epitopes were used in the study alongside recently identified HLA-C-restricted ones. Public TCR beta signatures indicated both CMV infection and matching HLA type.

Points on this clonotype: Its antigen remains unknown.

TCRdb passed the reads through MiXCR, listing each CDR3 protein once. Of some 920,000 distinct CDR3 sequences in the sample, less than 40% were seen once. Study results and limitations: It was HLA-C-restricted CMV-specific TCR beta clonotypes that dominated the response ex vivo.

The CDR3 is 14 residues long. Deletions cut 5 bases from V and 0 bases from J, with 10 bases between. CDR1 is SGHTA and CDR2 is FQGNSA in the germline V gene. This chain links TRBV7-2 with TRBJ2-5; possibly TRBD2 for D (6 bases). The origin of this receptor is a human donor in good health (CMV status not recorded). Some clones in this sample may be carry-over from other donors' samples. The material sequenced was cultured CD8+ T cells from PBMCs, taken from culture after CMV antigen stimulation. CDR3 amino acids: CASSRRDYQETQYF. Written as DNA, the CDR3 is TGTGCCAGCAGCCGAAGGGACTACCAAGAGACCCAGTACTTC.